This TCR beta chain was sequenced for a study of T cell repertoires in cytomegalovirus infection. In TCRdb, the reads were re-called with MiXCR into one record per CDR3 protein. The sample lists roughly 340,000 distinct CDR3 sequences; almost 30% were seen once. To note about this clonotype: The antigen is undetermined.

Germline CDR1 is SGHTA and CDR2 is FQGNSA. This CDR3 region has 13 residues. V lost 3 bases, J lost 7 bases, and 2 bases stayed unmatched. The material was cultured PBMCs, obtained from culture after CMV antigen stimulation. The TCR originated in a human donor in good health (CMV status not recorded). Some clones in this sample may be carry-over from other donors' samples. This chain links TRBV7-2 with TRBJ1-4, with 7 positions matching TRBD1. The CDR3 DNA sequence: TGTGCCAGCAGCTTCGGGACAGCTGAAAAACTGTTTTTT. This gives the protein CASSFGTAEKLFF.